The 10 T cell receptor beta chains given below trace back to one sample, sequenced in a study of CD4 T cells in relation to SARS-CoV-2 and coronaviruses. Sequencing used immunoSEQ multiplex PCR; TCRdb keeps in-frame clones, though not all of them. The table lists about 38,000 clones, roughly 90% of them singletons. Sequenced input: memory CD4+ T cells from PBMCs. These receptors were obtained from an adult with COVID-19.

By share, this clone counts as large (0.1 to 1%). This chain connects TRBV7-3 to TRBJ1-1; D gene ambiguous. Trimming pared 5 bases from V and 3 bases from J, leaving 10 bases between. Germline CDR1 reads SGHTA; CDR2 reads FQGTGA. The length of the CDR3 is 13 residues. For the CDR3, the DNA is TGTGCCAGCAGCAGAGCAGGATACACTGAAGCTTTCTTT. This codes for CASSRAGYTEAFF.

The chain employs TRBV6-6 and TRBJ2-5; tentatively, D is TRBD2 (6 bases). Germline CDR1 reads MNHNY; CDR2 reads SVGAGI (reference sequence). CDR3 length: 13 residues. Trimming took 7 bases from V and 2 from J, leaving 11 bases between them. CDR3 residues: CASMVGGQETQYF. CDR3 DNA: TGTGCCAGCATGGTTGGGGGGCAAGAGACCCAGTACTTC.

The chain combines TRBV2 with TRBJ2-3, with D possibly matching TRBD1 (5 bases). CDR3 length equals 13 residues. Germline-derived CDR1 and CDR2 are SNHLY and FYNNEI. V was clipped by 7 bases and J by 4 bases, with 12 bases between them. This chain's CDR3 is CASKGDPADTQYF. CDR3 sequence (DNA): TGTGCCAGCAAAGGGGATCCGGCAGATACGCAGTATTTT.

V usage is TRBV5-1 and J usage is TRBJ2-1; possible D gene TRBD2, 6 bases. The CDR3 is 15 residues long. V shed 4 bases and J shed 8 bases, with 19 bases lying between them. CDR1 and CDR2 (germline): SGHRS, YFSETQ. The CDR3 spells CASSRDSMGGHEQFF. The CDR3 coding sequence is TGCGCCAGCAGCCGGGACTCAATGGGGGGTCATGAGCAGTTCTTC. Full variable domain (outside the CDR3, taken from reference TRBV5-1 and TRBJ2-1): KAGVTQTPRYLIKTRGQQVTLSCSPISGHRSVSWYQQTPGQGLQFLFEYFSETQRNKGNFPGRFSGRQFSNSRSEMNVSTLELGDSALYLCASSRDSMGGHEQFFGPGTRLTVL.

CDR3 in DNA: TGTGCCAGCAGTTACTTCCGTAGCGCCCAAGAGACCCAGTACTTC. Protein: CASSYFRSAQETQYF. The chain has TRBV6-5 and TRBJ2-5, with D perhaps matching TRBD2 (5 bases). The CDR3 extends over 15 amino acids. V lost 1 base, J lost 1 base, and 10 bases lay in between. Germline V lookup: CDR1 MNHEY, CDR2 SVGAGI.

The gene calls are TRBV12-3 or TRBV12-4 and TRBJ1-2; D is perhaps TRBD1 (6 bases). V lost 7 bases and J lost 8, with 14 bases in between. There are 12 residues in the CDR3. The CDR3, as DNA: TGTGCCAGCAACCGGGGGGCCTCCGGCTACACCTTC. It is translated as CASNRGASGYTF.

The rearrangement joins TRBV7-2 to TRBJ2-7, with D possibly being TRBD2 (5 bases). The CDR3 is 14 amino acids. V lost 2 bases to trimming and J lost 0 bases, with 8 bases between them. The germline CDR1 and CDR2 sequences are SGHTA and FQGNSA. CDR3 bases: TGTGCCAGCAGCTTATCAGAGGGCTCCTACGAGCAGTACTTC. Translation: CASSLSEGSYEQYF.

CDR3 sequence: CASSQGDREVDTQYF. The CDR3 DNA sequence: TGCGCCAGCAGCCAAGGAGACAGGGAGGTAGATACGCAGTATTTT. V gene TRBV4-3 combines with J gene TRBJ2-3; tentatively, D is TRBD1 (7 bases). CDR1 LGHNA and CDR2 YSLEER come from the germline V gene. The CDR3 spans 15 residues. Trimming stripped 1 base from V and 5 bases from J, with 13 bases between.

This chain links TRBV12-5 with TRBJ2-2; D possibly matches TRBD1 or TRBD2 (5 bases each). Per the germline V gene, CDR1 is LGHNT and CDR2 is FRNRAP. The germline V and J ends were trimmed by 1 base and 4 bases, with 7 bases remaining between them. This CDR3 is built from 14 residues. CDR3 nucleotide sequence: TGTGCTAGTGGTTTGGGGGGACGCACCGGGGAGCTGTTTTTT. Translating gives CASGLGGRTGELFF.

The chain couples TRBV5-1 to TRBJ1-4; TRBD1 matches at 7 bases. V shed 5 bases, J shed 6 bases, and the junction held 7 bases outside the gene matches. The CDR3 has 14 residues. Germline V CDR1 and CDR2: SGHRS, YFSETQ. The CDR3 reads CASSRQGSDEKLFF. CDR3 DNA sequence: TGCGCCAGCAGTCGACAGGGTTCTGATGAAAAACTGTTTTTT.